The clone carrying this T cell receptor beta chain has a handful of counts. The antigen is not known. These data belong to a study of T cell repertoires in cytomegalovirus infection. The CDR3 sequence is 14 residues long. Per germline, CDR1 LGHDT and CDR2 YNNKEL (reference sequence). V dropped 3 bases and J dropped 5; count of bases not matched to a gene: 6. TCRdb reprocessed the reads with MiXCR, giving one entry per CDR3 protein. The repertoire has some 560,000 distinct CDR3 sequences, 40% of them found once; the top ten carry about 46%. The receptor's source is a human donor in good health (CMV status not recorded). Some clones in this sample may be carry-over from other donors' samples. The chain joins TRBV3-1 to TRBJ1-1; 7 nucleotides align to TRBD1. The sequences come from cultured PBMCs, collected from culture after CMV antigen stimulation. The CDR3, as DNA: TGTGCCAGCAGCCAGGAACAGGGGTGGACTGAAGCTTTCTTT. Its translation is CASSQEQGWTEAFF.